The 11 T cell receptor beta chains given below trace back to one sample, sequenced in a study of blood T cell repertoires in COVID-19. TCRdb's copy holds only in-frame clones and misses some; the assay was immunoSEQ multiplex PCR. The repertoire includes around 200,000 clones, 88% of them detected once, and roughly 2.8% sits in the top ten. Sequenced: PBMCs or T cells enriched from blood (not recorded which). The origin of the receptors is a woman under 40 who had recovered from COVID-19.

The CDR3 here is CASSLGAIYEQYF. The CDR3 nucleotides read TGTGCCAGCAGCTTGGGAGCGATCTACGAGCAGTACTTC. The genes are TRBV5-4 and TRBJ2-7; unclear D gene. CDR3 length: 13 residues. Germline V gives CDR1 SGHNT, CDR2 YYREEE (reference sequence). The ends were cut back, 0 bases at V and 3 bases at J, with 7 bases in the middle.

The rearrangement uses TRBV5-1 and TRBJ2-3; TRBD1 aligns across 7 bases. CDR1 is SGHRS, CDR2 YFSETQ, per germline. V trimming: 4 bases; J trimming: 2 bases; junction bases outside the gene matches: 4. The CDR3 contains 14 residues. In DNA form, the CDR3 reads TGCGCCAGCAGCACAGGGGTCGACACAGATACGCAGTATTTT. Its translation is CASSTGVDTDTQYF.

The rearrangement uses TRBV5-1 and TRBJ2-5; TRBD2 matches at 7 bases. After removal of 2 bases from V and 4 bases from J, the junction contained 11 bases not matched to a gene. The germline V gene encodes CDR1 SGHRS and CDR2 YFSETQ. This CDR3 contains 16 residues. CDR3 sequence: CASSFNGLGLGETQYF. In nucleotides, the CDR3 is TGCGCCAGCAGCTTTAACGGACTAGGCTTAGGAGAGACCCAGTACTTC.

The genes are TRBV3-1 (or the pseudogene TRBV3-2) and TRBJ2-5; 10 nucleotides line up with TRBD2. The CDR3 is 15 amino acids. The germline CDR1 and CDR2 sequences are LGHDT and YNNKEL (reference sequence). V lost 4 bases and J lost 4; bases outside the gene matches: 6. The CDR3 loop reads CASSPGTSEGETQYF. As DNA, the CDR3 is TGTGCCAGCAGCCCCGGGACTAGCGAGGGAGAGACCCAGTACTTC.

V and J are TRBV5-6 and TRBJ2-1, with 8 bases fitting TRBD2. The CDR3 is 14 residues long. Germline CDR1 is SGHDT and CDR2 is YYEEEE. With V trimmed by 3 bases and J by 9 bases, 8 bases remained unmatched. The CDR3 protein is CASSSGGPEGEQFF. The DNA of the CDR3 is TGTGCCAGCAGCTCGGGGGGGCCTGAGGGTGAGCAGTTCTTC.

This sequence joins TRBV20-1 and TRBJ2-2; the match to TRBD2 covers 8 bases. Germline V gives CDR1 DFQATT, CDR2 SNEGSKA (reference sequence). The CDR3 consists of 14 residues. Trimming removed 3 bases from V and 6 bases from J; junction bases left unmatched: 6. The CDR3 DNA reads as TGCAGTGCTAGTAAGCGGGGGCAAGCCGGGGAGCTGTTTTTT. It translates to CSASKRGQAGELFF.

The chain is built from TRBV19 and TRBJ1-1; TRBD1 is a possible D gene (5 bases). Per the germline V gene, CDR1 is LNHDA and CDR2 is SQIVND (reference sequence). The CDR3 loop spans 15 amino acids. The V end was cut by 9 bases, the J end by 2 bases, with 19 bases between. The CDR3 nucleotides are TGTGCCAGCGACCGGACAAGCAGCAAAAACACTGAAGCTTTCTTT. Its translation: CASDRTSSKNTEAFF. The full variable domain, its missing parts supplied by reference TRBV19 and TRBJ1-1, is DGGITQSPKYLFRKEGQNVTLSCEQNLNHDAMYWYRQDPGQGLRLIYYSQIVNDFQKGDIAEGYSVSREKKESFPLTVTSAQKNPTAFYLCASDRTSSKNTEAFFGQGTRLTVV.

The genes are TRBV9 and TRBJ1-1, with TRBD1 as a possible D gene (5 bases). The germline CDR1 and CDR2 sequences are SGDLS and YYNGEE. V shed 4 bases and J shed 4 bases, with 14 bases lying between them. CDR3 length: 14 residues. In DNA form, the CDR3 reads TGTGCCAGCAGCCCGGGGGGAGTGGGCACTGAAGCTTTCTTT. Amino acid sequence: CASSPGGVGTEAFF. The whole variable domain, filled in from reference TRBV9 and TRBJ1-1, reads DSGVTQTPKHLITATGQRVTLRCSPRSGDLSVYWYQQSLDQGLQFLIQYYNGEERAKGNILERFSAQQFPDLHSELNLSSLELGDSALYFCASSPGGVGTEAFFGQGTRLTVV.

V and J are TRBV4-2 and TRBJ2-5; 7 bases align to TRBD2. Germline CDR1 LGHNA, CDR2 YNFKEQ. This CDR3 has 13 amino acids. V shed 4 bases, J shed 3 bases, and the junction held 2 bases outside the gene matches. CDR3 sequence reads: CASSPRGEETQYF. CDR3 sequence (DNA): TGTGCCAGCAGCCCCCGGGGGGAAGAGACCCAGTACTTC.

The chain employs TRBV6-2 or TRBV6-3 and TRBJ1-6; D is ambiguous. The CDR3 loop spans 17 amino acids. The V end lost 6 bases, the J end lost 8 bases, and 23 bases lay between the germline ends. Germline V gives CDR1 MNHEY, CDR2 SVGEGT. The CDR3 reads CASSRARHTGGYSPLHF. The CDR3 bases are TGTGCCAGCAGCCGCGCGCGCCACACCGGAGGGTATTCACCCCTCCACTTT.

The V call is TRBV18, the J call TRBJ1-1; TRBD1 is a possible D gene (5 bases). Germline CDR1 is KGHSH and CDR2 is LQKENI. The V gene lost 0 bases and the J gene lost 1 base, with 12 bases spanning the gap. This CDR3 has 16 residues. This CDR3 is CASSPPWGDSNTEAFF. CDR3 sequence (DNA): TGTGCCAGCTCACCACCTTGGGGGGATTCGAACACTGAAGCTTTCTTT.